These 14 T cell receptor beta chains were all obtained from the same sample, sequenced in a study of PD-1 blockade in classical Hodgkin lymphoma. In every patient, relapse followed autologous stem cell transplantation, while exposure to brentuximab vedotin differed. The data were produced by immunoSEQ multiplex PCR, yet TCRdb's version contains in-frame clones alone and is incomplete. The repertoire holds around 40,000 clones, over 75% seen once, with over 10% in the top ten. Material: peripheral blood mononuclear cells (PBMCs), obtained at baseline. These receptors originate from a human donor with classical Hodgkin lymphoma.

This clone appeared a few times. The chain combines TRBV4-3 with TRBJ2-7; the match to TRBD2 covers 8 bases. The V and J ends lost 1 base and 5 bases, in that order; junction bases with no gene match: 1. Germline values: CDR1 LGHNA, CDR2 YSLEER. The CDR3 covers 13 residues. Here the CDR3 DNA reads TGCGCCAGCAGCCAAGGGCGGGGGGACGAGCAGTACTTC. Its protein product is CASSQGRGDEQYF.

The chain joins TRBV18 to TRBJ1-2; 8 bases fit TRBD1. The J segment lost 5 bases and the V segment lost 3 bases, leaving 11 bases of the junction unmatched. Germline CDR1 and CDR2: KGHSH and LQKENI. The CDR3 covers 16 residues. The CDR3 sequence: CASSPLAGQGKYGYTF. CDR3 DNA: TGTGCCAGCTCACCGCTCGCCGGACAGGGAAAGTATGGCTACACCTTC.

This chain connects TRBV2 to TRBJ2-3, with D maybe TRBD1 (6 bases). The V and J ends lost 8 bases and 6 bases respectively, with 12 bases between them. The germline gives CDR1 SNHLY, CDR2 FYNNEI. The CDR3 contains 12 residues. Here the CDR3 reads CASGPQGDTQYF. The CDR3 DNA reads TGTGCCAGCGGCCCCCAGGGGGATACGCAGTATTTT.

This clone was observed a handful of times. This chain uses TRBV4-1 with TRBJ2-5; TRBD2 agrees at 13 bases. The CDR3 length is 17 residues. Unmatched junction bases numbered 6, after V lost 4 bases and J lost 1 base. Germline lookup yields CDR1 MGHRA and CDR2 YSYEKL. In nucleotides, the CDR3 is TGCGCCAGCAGCCCAGGGAGGACTAGCGGGGGCCAAGAGACCCAGTACTTC. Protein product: CASSPGRTSGGQETQYF.

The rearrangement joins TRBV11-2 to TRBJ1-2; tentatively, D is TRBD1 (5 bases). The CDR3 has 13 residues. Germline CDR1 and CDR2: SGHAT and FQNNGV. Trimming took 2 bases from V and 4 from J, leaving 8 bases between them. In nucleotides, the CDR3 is TGTGCCAGCAGCTTAACAGGCGCCTATGGCTACACCTTC. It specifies CASSLTGAYGYTF. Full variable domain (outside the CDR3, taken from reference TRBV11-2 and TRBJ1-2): EAGVAQSPRYKIIEKRQSVAFWCNPISGHATLYWYQQILGQGPKLLIQFQNNGVVDDSQLPKDRFSAERLKGVDSTLKIQPAKLEDSAVYLCASSLTGAYGYTFGSGTRLTVV.

The CDR3 region has the DNA TGTGCCAGCAGCTTAACAGGGGGGTCACCCCTCCACTTT. Amino acid sequence: CASSLTGGSPLHF. The V call is TRBV7-3, the J call TRBJ1-6; D might be TRBD1 (6 bases). Germline V lookup: CDR1 SGHTA, CDR2 FQGTGA. The length of the CDR3 is 13 residues. V was clipped by 0 bases and J by 10 bases, with 7 bases between them. Complete variable domain (other parts from reference TRBV7-3 and TRBJ1-6): GAGVSQTPSNKVTEKGKYVELRCDPISGHTALYWYRQSLGQGPEFLIYFQGTGAADDSGLPNDRFFAVRPEGSVSTLKIQRTERGDSAVYLCASSLTGGSPLHFGNGTRLTVT.

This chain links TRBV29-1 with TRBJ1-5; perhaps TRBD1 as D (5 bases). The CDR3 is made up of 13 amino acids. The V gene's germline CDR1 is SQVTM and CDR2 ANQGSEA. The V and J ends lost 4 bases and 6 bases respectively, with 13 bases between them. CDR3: CSVALGEGQPQHF. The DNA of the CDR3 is TGCAGCGTTGCGTTGGGGGAGGGTCAGCCCCAGCATTTT. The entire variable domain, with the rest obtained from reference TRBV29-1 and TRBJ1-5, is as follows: SAVISQKPSRDICQRGTSLTIQCQVDSQVTMMFWYRQQPGQSLTLIATANQGSEATYESGFVIDKFPISRPNLTFSTLTVSNMSPEDSSIYLCSVALGEGQPQHFGDGTRLSIL.

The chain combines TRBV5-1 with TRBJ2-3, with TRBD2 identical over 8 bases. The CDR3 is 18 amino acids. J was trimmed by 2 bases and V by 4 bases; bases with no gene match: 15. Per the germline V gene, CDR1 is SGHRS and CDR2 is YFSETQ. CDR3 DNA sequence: TGCGCCAGCAGCCTCCTCCGGGGGGCGGGGGGACTCACAGATACGCAGTATTTT. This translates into CASSLLRGAGGLTDTQYF.

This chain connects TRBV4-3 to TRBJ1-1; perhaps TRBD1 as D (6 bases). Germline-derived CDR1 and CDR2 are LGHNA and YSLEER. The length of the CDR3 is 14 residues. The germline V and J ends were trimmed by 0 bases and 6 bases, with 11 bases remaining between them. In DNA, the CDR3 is TGCGCCAGCAGCCAAGATCCACAGGGCTCTGAAGCTTTCTTT. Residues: CASSQDPQGSEAFF.

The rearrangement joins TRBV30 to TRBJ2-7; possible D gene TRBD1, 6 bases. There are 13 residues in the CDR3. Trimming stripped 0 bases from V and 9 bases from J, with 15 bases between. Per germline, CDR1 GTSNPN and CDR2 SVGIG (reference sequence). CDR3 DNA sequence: TGTGCCTGGAGTGTAGAGGGCAGGGGAGCGCAGTACTTC. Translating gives CAWSVEGRGAQYF.

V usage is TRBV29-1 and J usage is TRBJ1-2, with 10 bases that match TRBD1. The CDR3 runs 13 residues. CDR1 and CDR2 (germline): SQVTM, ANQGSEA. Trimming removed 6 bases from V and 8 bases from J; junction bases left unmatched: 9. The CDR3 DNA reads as TGCAGCGTAGGCGACAGGGGGCGAAGAGGCTACACCTTC. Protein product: CSVGDRGRRGYTF.

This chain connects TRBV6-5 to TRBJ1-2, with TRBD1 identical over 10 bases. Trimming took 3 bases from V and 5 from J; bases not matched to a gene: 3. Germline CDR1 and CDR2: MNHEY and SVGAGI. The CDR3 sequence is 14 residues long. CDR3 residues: CASSYRDRGYGYTF. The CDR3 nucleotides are TGTGCCAGCAGTTATAGGGACAGGGGATATGGCTACACCTTC.

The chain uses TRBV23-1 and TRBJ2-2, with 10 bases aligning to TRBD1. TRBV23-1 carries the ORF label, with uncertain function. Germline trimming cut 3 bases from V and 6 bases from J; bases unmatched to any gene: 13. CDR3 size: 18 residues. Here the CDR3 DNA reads TGCGCCAGCAGTCATCCCCTCCCGGGACAGGGGAGCTCCGGGGAGCTGTTTTTT. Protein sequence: CASSHPLPGQGSSGELFF.

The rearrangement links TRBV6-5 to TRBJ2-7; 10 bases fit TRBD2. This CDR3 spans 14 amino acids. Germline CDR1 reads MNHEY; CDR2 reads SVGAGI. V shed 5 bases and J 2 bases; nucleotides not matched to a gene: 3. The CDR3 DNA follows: TGTGCCAGCAGTCTAGCGGGGGAGACCTACGAGCAGTACTTC. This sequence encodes CASSLAGETYEQYF.